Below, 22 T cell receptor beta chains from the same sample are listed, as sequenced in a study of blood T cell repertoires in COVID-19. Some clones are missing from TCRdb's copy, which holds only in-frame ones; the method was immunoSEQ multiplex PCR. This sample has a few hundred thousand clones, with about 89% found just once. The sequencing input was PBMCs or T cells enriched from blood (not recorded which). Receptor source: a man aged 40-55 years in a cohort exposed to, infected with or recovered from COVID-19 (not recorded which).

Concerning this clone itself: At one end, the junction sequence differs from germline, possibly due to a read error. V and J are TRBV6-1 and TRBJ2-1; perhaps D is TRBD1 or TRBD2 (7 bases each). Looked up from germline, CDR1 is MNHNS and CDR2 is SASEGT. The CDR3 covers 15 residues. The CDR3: CASREDREGYNEQFF. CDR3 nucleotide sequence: TGTGCCAGCAGAGAAGACAGGGAGGGGTACAATGAGCAGTTCTTC.

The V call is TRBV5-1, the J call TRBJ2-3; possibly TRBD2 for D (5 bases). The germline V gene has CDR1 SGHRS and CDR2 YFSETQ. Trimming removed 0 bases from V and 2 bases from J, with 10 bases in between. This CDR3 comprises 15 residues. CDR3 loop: CASSLGRGVTDTQYF. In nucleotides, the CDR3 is TGCGCCAGCAGCTTGGGTCGGGGAGTCACAGATACGCAGTATTTT.

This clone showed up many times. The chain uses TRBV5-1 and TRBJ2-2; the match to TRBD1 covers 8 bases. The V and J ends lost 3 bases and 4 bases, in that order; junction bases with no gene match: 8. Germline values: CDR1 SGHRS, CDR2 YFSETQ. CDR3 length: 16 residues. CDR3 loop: CASSSQGAMGTGELFF. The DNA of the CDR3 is TGCGCCAGCAGCTCGCAGGGGGCGATGGGCACCGGGGAGCTGTTTTTT.

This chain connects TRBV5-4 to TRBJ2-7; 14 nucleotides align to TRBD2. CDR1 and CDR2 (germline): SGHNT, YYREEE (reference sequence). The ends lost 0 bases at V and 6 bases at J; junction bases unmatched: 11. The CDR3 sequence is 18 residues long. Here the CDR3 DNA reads TGTGCCAGCAGCTTGGGGGGTGGGACTAGCGGGAGTAGTTTCGAGCAGTACTTC. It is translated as CASSLGGGTSGSSFEQYF.

The CDR3 reads CASSPEGTMTGYTF. In DNA form, the CDR3 reads TGTGCCAGCAGCCCCGAAGGGACAATGACGGGCTACACCTTC. The gene calls are TRBV11-2 and TRBJ1-2, with a weak D call TRBD1 (6 bases). CDR3 length equals 14 residues. Germline V CDR1 and CDR2: SGHAT, FQNNGV. The ends were cut back, 5 bases at V and 8 bases at J, with 18 bases in the middle.

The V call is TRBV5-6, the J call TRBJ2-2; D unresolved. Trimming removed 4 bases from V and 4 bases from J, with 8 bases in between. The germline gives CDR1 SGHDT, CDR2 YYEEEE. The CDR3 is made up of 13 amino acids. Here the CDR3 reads CASSLPGTGELFF. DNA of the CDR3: TGTGCCAGCAGCCTTCCCGGCACCGGGGAGCTGTTTTTT. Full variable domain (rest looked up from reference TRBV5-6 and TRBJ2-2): DAGVTQSPTHLIKTRGQQVTLRCSPKSGHDTVSWYQQALGQGPQFIFQYYEEEERQRGNFPDRFSGHQFPNYSSELNVNALLLGDSALYLCASSLPGTGELFFGEGSRLTVL.

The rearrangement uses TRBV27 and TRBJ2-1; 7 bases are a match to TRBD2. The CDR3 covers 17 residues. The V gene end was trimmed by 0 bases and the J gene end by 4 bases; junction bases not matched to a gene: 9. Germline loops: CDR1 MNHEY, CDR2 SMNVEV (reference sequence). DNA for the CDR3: TGTGCCAGCAGTTTATCCAATGAGCGGGGCCAATACAATGAGCAGTTCTTC. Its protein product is CASSLSNERGQYNEQFF.

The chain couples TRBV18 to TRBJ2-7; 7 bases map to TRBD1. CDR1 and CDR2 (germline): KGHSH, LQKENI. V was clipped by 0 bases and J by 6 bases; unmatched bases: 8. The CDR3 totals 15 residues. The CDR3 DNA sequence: TGTGCCAGCTCACCACCGGGCCAGGGGGTTACCGAGCAGTACTTC. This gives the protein CASSPPGQGVTEQYF.

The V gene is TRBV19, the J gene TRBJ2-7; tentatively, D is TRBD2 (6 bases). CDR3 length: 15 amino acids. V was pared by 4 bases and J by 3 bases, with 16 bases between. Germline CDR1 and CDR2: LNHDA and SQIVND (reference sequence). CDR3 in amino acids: CASSKGRLDLYEQYF. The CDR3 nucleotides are TGTGCCAGTAGTAAAGGAAGACTAGACCTCTACGAGCAGTACTTC.

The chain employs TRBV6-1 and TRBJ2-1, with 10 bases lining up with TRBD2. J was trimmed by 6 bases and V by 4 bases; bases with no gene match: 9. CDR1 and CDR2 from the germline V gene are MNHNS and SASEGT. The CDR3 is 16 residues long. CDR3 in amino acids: CASSVRPGLAINEQFF. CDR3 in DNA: TGTGCCAGCAGTGTACGACCGGGACTAGCGATCAATGAGCAGTTCTTC.

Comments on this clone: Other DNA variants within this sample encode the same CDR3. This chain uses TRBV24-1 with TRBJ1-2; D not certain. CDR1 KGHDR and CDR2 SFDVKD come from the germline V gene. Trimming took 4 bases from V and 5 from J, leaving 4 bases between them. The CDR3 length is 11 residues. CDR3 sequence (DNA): TGTGCCACCAGTGACGGGTATGGCTACACCTTC. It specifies CATSDGYGYTF.

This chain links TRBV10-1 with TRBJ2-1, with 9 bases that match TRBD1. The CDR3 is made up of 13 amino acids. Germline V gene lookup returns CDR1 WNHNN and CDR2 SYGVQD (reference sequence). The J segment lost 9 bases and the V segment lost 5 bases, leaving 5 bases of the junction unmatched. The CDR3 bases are TGCGCCAGCAGTCCGGGACAGGGCGGTGAGCAGTTCTTC. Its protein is CASSPGQGGEQFF.

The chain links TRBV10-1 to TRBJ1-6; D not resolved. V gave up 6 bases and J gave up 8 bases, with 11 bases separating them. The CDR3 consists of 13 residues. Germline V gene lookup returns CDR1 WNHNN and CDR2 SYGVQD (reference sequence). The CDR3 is CASSARQDSPLHF. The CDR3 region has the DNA TGCGCCAGCAGCGCGAGGCAAGATTCACCCCTCCACTTT.

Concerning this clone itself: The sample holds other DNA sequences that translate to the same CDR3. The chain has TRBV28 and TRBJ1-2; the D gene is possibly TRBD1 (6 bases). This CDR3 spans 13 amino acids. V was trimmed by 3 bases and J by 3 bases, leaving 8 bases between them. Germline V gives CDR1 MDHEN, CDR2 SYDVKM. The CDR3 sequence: CASSLTGYYGYTF. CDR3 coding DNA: TGTGCCAGCAGTTTGACAGGTTACTATGGCTACACCTTC.

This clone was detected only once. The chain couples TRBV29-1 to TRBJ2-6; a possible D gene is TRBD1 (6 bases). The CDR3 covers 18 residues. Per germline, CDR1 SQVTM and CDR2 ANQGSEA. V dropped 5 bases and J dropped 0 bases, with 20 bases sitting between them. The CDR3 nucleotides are TGCAGCGTTTTGAGGAATAGGGACACTGGCTCTGGGGCCAACGTCCTGACTTTC. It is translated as CSVLRNRDTGSGANVLTF.

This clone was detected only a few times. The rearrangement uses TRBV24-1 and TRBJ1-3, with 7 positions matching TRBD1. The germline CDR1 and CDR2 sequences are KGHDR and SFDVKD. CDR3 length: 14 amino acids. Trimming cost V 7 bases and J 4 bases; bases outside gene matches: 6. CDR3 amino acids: CATRRQGSGNTIYF. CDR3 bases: TGTGCCACCAGGCGACAGGGATCAGGAAACACCATATATTTT.

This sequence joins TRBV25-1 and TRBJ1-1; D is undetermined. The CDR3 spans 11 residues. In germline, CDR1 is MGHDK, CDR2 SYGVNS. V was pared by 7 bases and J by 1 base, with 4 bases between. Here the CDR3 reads CASKRNTEAFF. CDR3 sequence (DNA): TGTGCCAGCAAGAGGAACACTGAAGCTTTCTTT.

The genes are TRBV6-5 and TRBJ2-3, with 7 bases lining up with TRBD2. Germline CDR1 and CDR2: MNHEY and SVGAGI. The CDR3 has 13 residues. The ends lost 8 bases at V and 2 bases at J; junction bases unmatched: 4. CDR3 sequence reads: CASRRENTDTQYF. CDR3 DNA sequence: TGTGCCAGCCGGCGGGAGAACACAGATACGCAGTATTTT.

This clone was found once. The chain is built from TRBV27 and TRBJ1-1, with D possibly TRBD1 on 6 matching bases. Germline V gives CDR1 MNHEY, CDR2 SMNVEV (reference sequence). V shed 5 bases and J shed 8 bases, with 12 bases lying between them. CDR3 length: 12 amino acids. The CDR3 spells CASSRWGGEAFF. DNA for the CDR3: TGTGCCAGCAGTAGATGGGGGGGCGAAGCTTTCTTT.

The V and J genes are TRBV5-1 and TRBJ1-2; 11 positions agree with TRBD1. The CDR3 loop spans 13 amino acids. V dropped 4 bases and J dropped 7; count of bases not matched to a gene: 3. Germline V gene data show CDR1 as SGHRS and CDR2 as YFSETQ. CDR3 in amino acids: CASSPGQGGGYTF. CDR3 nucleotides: TGCGCCAGCAGCCCGGGACAGGGGGGTGGCTACACCTTC.

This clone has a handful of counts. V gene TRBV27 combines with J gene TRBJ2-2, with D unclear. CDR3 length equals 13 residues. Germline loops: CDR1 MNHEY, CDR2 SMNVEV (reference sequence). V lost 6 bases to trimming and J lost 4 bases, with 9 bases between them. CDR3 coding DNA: TGTGCCAGCAGCTGGTTGGCCACCGGGGAGCTGTTTTTT. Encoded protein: CASSWLATGELFF.

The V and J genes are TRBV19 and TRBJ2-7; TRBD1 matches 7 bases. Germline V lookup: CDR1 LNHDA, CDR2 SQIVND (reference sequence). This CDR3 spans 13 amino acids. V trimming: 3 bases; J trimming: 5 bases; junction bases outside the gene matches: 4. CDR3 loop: CASSMTGHDEQYF. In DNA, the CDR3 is TGTGCCAGTAGTATGACAGGGCACGACGAGCAGTACTTC. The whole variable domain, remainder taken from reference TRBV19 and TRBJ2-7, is DGGITQSPKYLFRKEGQNVTLSCEQNLNHDAMYWYRQDPGQGLRLIYYSQIVNDFQKGDIAEGYSVSREKKESFPLTVTSAQKNPTAFYLCASSMTGHDEQYFGPGTRLTVT.